These 7 T cell receptor beta chains came from one sample sequenced in a study of cytomegalovirus exposure and HLA in healthy donors (dated by TCRdb to 2015 to 2018). To prepare the library, the immunoSEQ multiplex PCR assay was applied. The multiplex PCR relied on a mix of 60 forward primers for TCR Vbeta segments and 13 reverse primers for TCR Jbeta segments. TCRdb's version of the immuneACCESS table is confined to in-frame rearrangements and falls short of the full clone set. An unresolved V gene accounts for under half of the shortfall where checked; the remainder is of unknown origin. This sample has 60,000 to 85,000 clones in its table, and about four fifths of those were observed once. The ten largest make up around 1.5% of the sample. Sequencing was performed on PBMCs. The receptors originated from a man between 35 and 55 years old in good health and CMV-seronegative.

This chain links TRBV6-5 with TRBJ2-7, with D possibly TRBD2 on 6 matching bases. Trimming took 2 bases from V and 4 from J, leaving 12 bases between them. This CDR3 spans 14 amino acids. CDR1 is MNHEY, CDR2 SVGAGI, per germline. The CDR3 nucleotides read TGTGCCAGCAGTTACGGGCGGGAACAATACGAGCAGTACTTC. It is translated as CASSYGREQYEQYF.

The J gene is TRBJ2-3, the V gene TRBV6-5; 9 positions match TRBD1. Unmatched junction bases numbered 6, after V lost 5 bases and J lost 6 bases. Looked up from germline, CDR1 is MNHEY and CDR2 is SVGAGI. This CDR3 region has 14 residues. The CDR3 protein is CASSPGQGGDTQYF. CDR3 coding DNA: TGTGCCAGCAGTCCGGGACAGGGAGGGGATACGCAGTATTTT.

The chain recombines TRBV5-5 with TRBJ2-7; 7 bases align to TRBD1. The CDR3 consists of 15 residues. CDR1 SGHKS and CDR2 YYEKEE come from the germline V gene (reference sequence). V lost 3 bases and J lost 1; bases outside the gene matches: 7. The CDR3 DNA is TGTGCCAGCAGCTCCACGACAGGGTGGTCCTACGAGCAGTACTTC. Translating gives CASSSTTGWSYEQYF.

The chain combines TRBV18 with TRBJ1-5; the D gene is possibly TRBD1 (5 bases). Trimming shortened V by 5 bases and J by 0 bases, and 11 bases separated the two germline ends. CDR3 length: 15 amino acids. CDR1 is KGHSH, CDR2 LQKENI, per germline. CDR3 sequence reads: CASSADRASNQPQHF. The CDR3 DNA sequence: TGTGCCAGCTCAGCCGACAGAGCTAGCAATCAGCCCCAGCATTTT.

V and J are TRBV5-1 and TRBJ1-1; D unclear. Germline CDR1 and CDR2: SGHRS and YFSETQ. Trimming stripped 0 bases from V and 6 bases from J, with 9 bases between. The CDR3 consists of 13 residues. The DNA of the CDR3 is TGCGCCAGCAGCTTGGATCTCCCCCCTGAAGCTTTCTTT. Its translation is CASSLDLPPEAFF.

The V call is TRBV28, the J call TRBJ1-2; D perhaps matches TRBD1 (6 bases). The germline V gene has CDR1 MDHEN and CDR2 SYDVKM. The CDR3 covers 12 residues. V lost 7 bases to trimming and J lost 8 bases, with 14 bases between them. CDR3 sequence reads: CASTSGGQGYTF. The CDR3 DNA sequence: TGTGCCAGCACCTCGGGGGGCCAGGGCTACACCTTC.

The rearrangement uses TRBV10-3 and TRBJ2-2; TRBD1 is a possible D gene (6 bases). This CDR3 comprises 17 residues. Trimming took off 6 bases at V and 6 bases at J, with 23 bases between the two ends. Germline V gene lookup returns CDR1 ENHRY and CDR2 SYGVKD. CDR3 amino acids: CAIRGNTGSVAAGELFF. In DNA, the CDR3 is TGTGCCATCAGAGGTAATACAGGGTCTGTTGCCGCCGGGGAGCTGTTTTTT.